One sample yielded the 15 T cell receptor beta chains listed below, sequenced in a study of shared clonotypes between healthy human individuals. Profiling relied on immunoSEQ multiplex PCR, and the TCRdb table lists in-frame clones only, not all of them. The sample consists of around 2,000,000 clones, around 96% of them appearing once. Naive CD8 cells, CD45RO-negative and positively selected for CCR7, excluded terminally differentiated effector memory CD45RA+ cells. The sample consisted of naive CD8+ T cells sorted from blood. The receptors shown here come from a man younger than 35 in good health.

This chain links TRBV7-6 with TRBJ2-3; 8 bases are a match to TRBD2. CDR1 and CDR2 (germline): SGHVS, FNYEAQ. This CDR3 is built from 15 residues. V was clipped by 1 base and J by 3 bases; unmatched bases: 3. CDR3 nucleotide sequence: TGTGCCAGCAGCTTAGTAGCGGGGACGACAGATACGCAGTATTTT. Translated, it gives CASSLVAGTTDTQYF.

This chain uses TRBV6-1 with TRBJ2-3; 10 bases match TRBD2. The CDR3 length is 16 residues. V lost 4 bases to trimming and J lost 2 bases; unmatched junction nucleotides: 6. Germline values: CDR1 MNHNS, CDR2 SASEGT. CDR3 residues: CASSALAGHYTDTQYF. In nucleotides, the CDR3 is TGTGCCAGCAGTGCACTAGCGGGACACTACACAGATACGCAGTATTTT.

The rearrangement uses TRBV13 and TRBJ2-7; D may be TRBD1 or TRBD2 (5 bases each). This CDR3 comprises 17 residues. The V end was cut by 6 bases, the J end by 1 base, with 22 bases between. Germline CDR1 is PRHDT and CDR2 is FYEKMQ (reference sequence). The CDR3 DNA reads as TGTGCCAGCAGGTTGGCGAGGGACGCCCCTGGGTCCTACGAGCAGTACTTC. Protein product: CASRLARDAPGSYEQYF.

The chain joins TRBV5-8 to TRBJ2-7; D unclear. Germline V gene sequence: CDR1 SGHTS, CDR2 YDEGEE. V lost 4 bases to trimming and J lost 0 bases, with 11 bases between them. The CDR3 has 14 residues. CDR3 sequence: CASSGETYSYEQYF. CDR3 nucleotide sequence: TGTGCCAGCAGCGGAGAGACATACTCCTACGAGCAGTACTTC.

Only one count was recorded for this clone. The rearrangement joins TRBV10-1 to TRBJ2-1; D ambiguous. Germline assignment: CDR1 WNHNN and CDR2 SYGVQD (reference sequence). This CDR3 region has 14 residues. The germline V and J ends were trimmed by 0 bases and 9 bases, with 12 bases remaining between them. In DNA form, the CDR3 reads TGCGCCAGCAGTGAGTCCGACCCTGGCGGTGAGCAGTTCTTC. Its translation: CASSESDPGGEQFF.

This clone was seen a single time. This chain links TRBV4-3 with TRBJ2-3; D is ambiguous. The V end lost 0 bases, the J end lost 6 bases, and 7 bases lay between the germline ends. The CDR3 is made up of 13 amino acids. Germline lookup yields CDR1 LGHNA and CDR2 YSLEER. CDR3 nucleotide sequence: TGCGCCAGCAGCCAAGACCACGGGGATACGCAGTATTTT. Its protein is CASSQDHGDTQYF.

The chain employs TRBV5-6 and TRBJ1-1; perhaps TRBD1 as D (6 bases). The V and J ends lost 5 bases and 5 bases respectively, with 16 bases between them. The CDR3 is 14 residues long. The germline V gene encodes CDR1 SGHDT and CDR2 YYEEEE. The CDR3 sequence is CASRPSRGWTEAFF. DNA for the CDR3: TGTGCCAGCAGACCCTCCAGGGGCTGGACTGAAGCTTTCTTT.

In this sample, this clone turned up once. The V gene is TRBV19, the J gene TRBJ2-1; possible D gene TRBD1, 5 bases. V dropped 3 bases and J dropped 3 bases, with 12 bases sitting between them. Germline V gene data show CDR1 as LNHDA and CDR2 as SQIVND (reference sequence). The CDR3 has 15 residues. CDR3 sequence reads: CASSMDPGLYNEQFF. CDR3 in DNA: TGTGCCAGTAGTATGGATCCAGGGCTCTACAATGAGCAGTTCTTC.

This chain joins TRBV7-9 and TRBJ1-6; 7 bases line up with TRBD1. V dropped 0 bases and J dropped 8; count of bases not matched to a gene: 4. Germline CDR1 reads SEHNR; CDR2 reads FQNEAQ (reference sequence). The CDR3 totals 15 residues. For the CDR3, the DNA is TGTGCCAGCAGCTTAGCCGACAGGGAGGATTCACCCCTCCACTTT. This encodes CASSLADREDSPLHF.

The chain has TRBV6-6 and TRBJ1-5; the D gene is possibly TRBD1 (5 bases). V was trimmed by 6 bases and J by 5 bases, leaving 14 bases between them. The germline CDR1 and CDR2 sequences are MNHNY and SVGAGI (reference sequence). This CDR3 is 14 amino acids long. The CDR3 loop is CASRTRGGDQPQHF. The DNA for the CDR3 is TGTGCCAGCAGGACTCGGGGAGGGGATCAGCCCCAGCATTTT.

The rearrangement links TRBV5-1 to TRBJ2-2; D tentatively fits TRBD1 or TRBD2 (5 bases each). Germline values: CDR1 SGHRS, CDR2 YFSETQ. Trimming took 3 bases from V and 2 from J, leaving 14 bases between them. The CDR3 extends over 16 amino acids. CDR3 nucleotides: TGCGCCAGCAGCTGGGACCGCACTGTCAACACCGGGGAGCTGTTTTTT. Protein: CASSWDRTVNTGELFF.

A remark on this clone: This sample also contains other DNA sequences that code for the same CDR3. This sequence joins TRBV5-1 and TRBJ2-1; the match to TRBD2 covers 7 bases. V was clipped by 4 bases and J by 7 bases; unmatched bases: 2. Germline V gives CDR1 SGHRS, CDR2 YFSETQ. CDR3 length equals 12 residues. In DNA form, the CDR3 reads TGCGCCAGCAGCCCGGGGGGTAATGAGCAGTTCTTC. Its protein product is CASSPGGNEQFF.

The CDR3 nucleotides are TGTGCCAGCAGTTTCCCTTTAGACTCAATCGGACCCCAGCATTTT. This encodes CASSFPLDSIGPQHF. The V gene is TRBV28, the J gene TRBJ1-5; D is ambiguous. Germline CDR1 and CDR2: MDHEN and SYDVKM. V was trimmed by 3 bases and J by 10 bases, leaving 19 bases between them. The CDR3 sequence is 15 residues long.

The chain has TRBV6-6 and TRBJ1-1; TRBD1 aligns across 9 bases. V dropped 5 bases and J dropped 6; count of bases not matched to a gene: 10. Germline lookup yields CDR1 MNHNY and CDR2 SVGAGI (reference sequence). This CDR3 is built from 15 residues. CDR3 sequence reads: CASSLSGQGIPEAFF. The CDR3 region has the DNA TGTGCCAGCAGTCTATCAGGACAGGGGATACCTGAAGCTTTCTTT.

V gene TRBV30 combines with J gene TRBJ1-2; 7 nucleotides align to TRBD1. This CDR3 has 16 amino acids. CDR1 is GTSNPN and CDR2 is SVGIG in the germline V gene (reference sequence). V lost 4 bases to trimming and J lost 4 bases; unmatched junction nucleotides: 15. The CDR3 sequence: CAWKRWQGETTYGYTF. The CDR3 DNA reads as TGTGCCTGGAAACGTTGGCAGGGGGAGACAACCTATGGCTACACCTTC.